This TCR beta chain comes out of a study of blood T cell repertoires in COVID-19. Study-wide background: Sites across the United States, Italy and Spain contributed samples from acute and convalescent COVID-19. Sample material is recorded as cDNA or gDNA derived from T cells, B-cell-depleted T cells, or PBMCs.

The authors' processing: Estimation of nucleated cell counts was performed using reference gene primer amplification. Sequencing used immunoSEQ multiplex PCR; TCRdb keeps in-frame clones, though not all of them. V and J calls plus clone size are reproduced from that table; the DNA served to infer D and trimming. The sample has 100,000 to 150,000 clones, 85% to 90% seen once. This CDR3 spans 15 amino acids. With 7 bases removed from V and 5 bases from J, the gap between germline ends came to 18 bases. Germline V gives CDR1 MNHNY, CDR2 SVGAGI (reference sequence). This rearrangement joins TRBV6-6 to TRBJ2-1, with D possibly being TRBD2 (7 bases). The specimen sequenced was peripheral blood. The origin of this receptor is a woman older than 75 with acute or convalescent COVID-19. The CDR3 DNA reads as TGTGCCAGCAATTTCCCCGGGGGGCCCCACAATGAGCAGTTCTTC. This codes for CASNFPGGPHNEQFF.